These T cell receptor beta chains were read from a single sample in a study of CD8 T cells in Susac syndrome. One entry per CDR3 protein results from TCRdb running MiXCR on the immunoSEQ multiplex PCR reads. The data contain about 100,000 distinct CDR3 sequences, around 96% of them singletons. The sequencing sample was made of CD8+ T cells from PBMCs. The receptor set was obtained from a human donor with Susac syndrome. The CDR3 runs from the conserved cysteine through the conserved F or W. D genes are given only for firm matches. The size field is filled for only some rows; it gives once, few, many or a size class.

v_call	clone_size	j_call	d_call	cdr3_nt	cdr3_aa
TRBV19	-	TRBJ1-1	-	TGTGCCAGTACCCTGGGTGGGATGGGTGGTATGAACACTGAAGCTTTCTTT	CASTLGGMGGMNTEAFF
TRBV5-4	-	TRBJ1-1	-	TGTGCCAGCAGCTTGCGGGAGAGCACTGAAGCTTTCTTT	CASSLRESTEAFF
TRBV9	-	TRBJ2-2	-	TGTGCCAGCAGCAAAGGGAACACCGGGGAGCTGTTTTTT	CASSKGNTGELFF
TRBV27	-	TRBJ2-5	-	TGTGCCAGCAGTTTATTGATTCAAGAGACCCAGTACTTC	CASSLLIQETQYF
TRBV20-1	few	TRBJ1-1	-	TGCAGTGGGATGAACACTGAAGCTTTCTTT	CSGMNTEAFF
TRBV19	-	TRBJ2-5	-	TGTGCCAGTAGTATATGGGGGCAAGAGACCCAGTACTTC	CASSIWGQETQYF
TRBV9	-	TRBJ1-2	TRBD1	TGTGCCAGCAGCACTCAGGACAGGGAGCGCGGCTACACCTTC	CASSTQDRERGYTF
TRBV29-1	-	TRBJ2-7	-	TGCAGCGTTGAAGAGGGACTGAACTACGAGCAGTACTTC	CSVEEGLNYEQYF
TRBV20-1	-	TRBJ2-7	-	TGCAGTGCTAGAGAGGGGGTCTCCTACGAGCAGTACTTC	CSAREGVSYEQYF
TRBV3-1	-	TRBJ2-5	-	TGTGCCAGCAGCCTTTCGGCTAGACAAGAGACCCAGTACTTC	CASSLSARQETQYF
TRBV5-4	-	TRBJ2-3	TRBD1	TGTGCCAGCAGCGCAAACAGGGACAGCCTGCCAGATACGCAGTATTTT	CASSANRDSLPDTQYF
TRBV3-1	-	TRBJ2-3	-	TGTGCCAGCAGCCCCCGCTGGGCTGGAGATACGCAGTATTTT	CASSPRWAGDTQYF
TRBV2	-	TRBJ2-3	-	TGTGCCGTATCCGGGACCTCACGCACAGATACGCAGTATTTT	CAVSGTSRTDTQYF
TRBV7-9	-	TRBJ1-1	TRBD1	TGTGCCAGCAGCTTCTCTGGACAGGGAGAAGCTTTCTTT	CASSFSGQGEAFF
TRBV4-1	-	TRBJ1-2	-	TGCGCCAGCAGCCAAGAGGTGGCCGCTGGTTATGGCTACACCTTC	CASSQEVAAGYGYTF
TRBV13	-	TRBJ1-2	-	TGTGCCAGCAGCGAATGGGCTAACTATGGCTACACCTTC	CASSEWANYGYTF
TRBV7-9	-	TRBJ1-2	TRBD1	TGTGCCAGCACCAGGGGACAGGAGTTCCCCTATGGCTACACCTTC	CASTRGQEFPYGYTF
TRBV12-3/TRBV12-4	-	TRBJ2-1	-	TGTGCCAGCACCCGACAGCACAATGAGCAGTTCTTC	CASTRQHNEQFF
TRBV10-3	-	TRBJ2-7	-	TGTGCCATCAGCACAGGCTACGAGCAGTACTTC	CAISTGYEQYF
TRBV9	-	TRBJ1-2	-	TGTGCCAGCAGCGTGTCCTTGGGGGCGCAAGGCTACACCTTC	CASSVSLGAQGYTF
TRBV2	once	TRBJ2-1	-	TGTGCCAGCAGTGAAGCGGTTGAGCAGTTCTTC	CASSEAVEQFF
TRBV28	-	TRBJ1-5	-	TGTGCCAGCAGTTCGGCAGGGGAAGGACAGCCCCAGCATTTT	CASSSAGEGQPQHF
TRBV27	-	TRBJ2-5	TRBD1	TGTGCCAGCAGGCCAGGCTCAGGGGGAGTGGAGACCCAGTACTTC	CASRPGSGGVETQYF